The rows below give T cell receptor beta chains drawn from one sample of a study of CD8 T cells in Susac syndrome. Each CDR3 protein gets one entry after TCRdb re-called the immunoSEQ multiplex PCR reads with MiXCR. Among 130,000 or so distinct CDR3 sequences listed, 96% were seen once. Sequencing was done on a sample of CD4+ T cells from PBMCs. The receptors originated from a human donor with Susac syndrome. CDR3s include the opening cysteine and the closing phenylalanine or tryptophan. A D gene is named only where the DNA matches it firmly. A row's size may be missing; if present it is once, few, many or a size class.

length	V	J	size	D	CDR3	DNA
12	TRBV30	TRBJ2-3	NA	NA	CAWDPSTDTQYF	TGTGCCTGGGATCCGTCCACAGATACGCAGTATTTT
14	TRBV30	TRBJ2-1	NA	TRBD2	CAWQTAGVANEQFF	TGTGCCTGGCAGACTGCGGGAGTCGCCAATGAGCAGTTCTTC
14	TRBV29-1	TRBJ2-3	once	NA	CSVGLLLVADTQYF	TGCAGCGTTGGCCTTCTACTAGTGGCAGATACGCAGTATTTT
11	TRBV12-3/TRBV12-4	TRBJ2-3	NA	NA	CASSLAGLEYF	TGTGCCAGCAGTTTAGCGGGGCTTGAGTATTTT
13	TRBV7-9	TRBJ2-1	NA	NA	CASSLDEGIEQFF	TGTGCCAGCAGCTTAGATGAAGGTATTGAGCAGTTCTTC
11	TRBV20-1	TRBJ2-7	NA	NA	CSARPDYEQYF	TGCAGTGCCAGGCCCGACTACGAGCAGTACTTC
15	TRBV20-1	TRBJ2-3	NA	TRBD2	CSARRLAGDTDTQYF	TGCAGTGCTAGGAGACTAGCGGGAGACACAGATACGCAGTATTTT
14	TRBV5-6	TRBJ2-7	once	TRBD2	CASSPLAGSPKQYF	TGTGCCAGCAGCCCCCTAGCGGGCTCCCCTAAGCAGTACTTC
13	TRBV20-1	TRBJ2-3	NA	NA	CSARDNPADTQYF	TGCAGTGCTAGAGATAACCCAGCAGATACGCAGTATTTT
12	TRBV6-2/TRBV6-3	TRBJ1-1	NA	NA	CATWNTAGEAFF	TGTGCTACCTGGAACACAGCGGGTGAAGCTTTCTTT
16	TRBV6-6	TRBJ2-1	NA	TRBD2	CASSYSGGSSYNEQFF	TGTGCCAGCAGTTACTCGGGGGGGAGCTCCTACAATGAGCAGTTCTTC
16	TRBV20-1	TRBJ2-6	NA	NA	CSAPGRRIPGANVLTF	TGCAGTGCACCTGGTCGGAGGATCCCTGGGGCCAACGTCCTGACTTTC
15	TRBV12-3/TRBV12-4	TRBJ1-5	NA	NA	CASSFRPSSNQPQHF	TGTGCCAGCAGTTTTCGCCCTAGTAGCAATCAGCCCCAGCATTTT
16	TRBV7-2	TRBJ2-2	NA	NA	CASSPWLRAQWGELFF	TGTGCCAGCAGCCCTTGGCTTCGGGCCCAGTGGGGGGAGCTGTTTTTT
14	TRBV5-4	TRBJ1-2	NA	TRBD1	CASSLDPRGNGYTF	TGTGCCAGCAGCTTGGACCCCAGGGGGAATGGCTACACCTTC
16	TRBV4-2	TRBJ2-1	NA	NA	CASSQDSWEAGNEQFF	TGTGCCAGCAGCCAAGATAGTTGGGAGGCGGGCAATGAGCAGTTCTTC
17	TRBV18	TRBJ2-6	NA	NA	CASSPPSGGGGANVLTF	TGTGCCAGCTCACCACCTTCTGGGGGCGGTGGGGCCAACGTCCTGACTTTC
15	TRBV28	TRBJ2-2	NA	NA	CASSRPLGDTGELFF	TGTGCCAGCAGTCGCCCTTTAGGGGACACCGGGGAGCTGTTTTTT
13	TRBV29-1	TRBJ2-1	NA	TRBD1	CSVSQGAGNEQFF	TGCAGCGTTTCACAGGGGGCAGGCAATGAGCAGTTCTTC
13	TRBV15	TRBJ1-2	NA	NA	CATTQDLTGGYTF	TGTGCCACCACCCAAGACTTGACAGGCGGCTACACCTTC
12	TRBV21-1	TRBJ2-1	NA	NA	CASRNRRSEQFF	TGTGCCAGCAGGAACAGGAGAAGTGAGCAGTTCTTC
15	TRBV12-3/TRBV12-4	TRBJ2-3	NA	NA	CASSFGGMRADTQYF	TGTGCCAGCAGTTTCGGCGGGATGAGGGCAGATACGCAGTATTTT
13	TRBV29-1	TRBJ1-3	NA	NA	CSVGRLSGNTIYF	TGCAGCGTTGGGCGACTCTCTGGAAACACCATATATTTT
14	TRBV6-2/TRBV6-3	TRBJ2-1	NA	NA	CASRRIGSYNEQFF	TGTGCCAGCAGACGGATCGGGTCCTACAATGAGCAGTTCTTC
12	TRBV3-1	TRBJ2-2	NA	NA	CASSQDTGELFF	TGTGCCAGCAGCCAAGATACCGGGGAGCTGTTTTTT
14	TRBV29-1	TRBJ1-2	once	TRBD1	CSVGGQGASNGYTF	TGCAGCGTCGGGGGACAGGGGGCGTCCAATGGCTACACCTTC
16	TRBV7-2	TRBJ1-5	NA	NA	CASSLEWRAFLQPQHF	TGTGCCAGCAGCTTAGAATGGCGGGCCTTTTTACAGCCCCAGCATTTT
13	TRBV29-1	TRBJ2-2	NA	TRBD1	CSGGQGTGGELFF	TGCAGCGGGGGACAGGGGACTGGCGGGGAGCTGTTTTTT
16	TRBV29-1	TRBJ2-1	NA	TRBD2	CSVETASGNSYNEQFF	TGCAGCGTTGAAACGGCTAGCGGGAACTCCTACAATGAGCAGTTCTTC
10	TRBV29-1	TRBJ2-3	NA	NA	CSVLADTQYF	TGCAGCGTTCTTGCAGATACGCAGTATTTT
13	TRBV5-1	TRBJ2-7	NA	NA	CASNSMLGDEQYF	TGCGCCAGCAATTCCATGTTGGGCGACGAGCAGTACTTC
14	TRBV5-6	TRBJ1-2	NA	TRBD1	CASRRDRGRNGYTF	TGTGCCAGCAGACGGGACAGGGGGCGGAATGGCTACACCTTC
15	TRBV15	TRBJ2-4	NA	NA	CATSRGQFVENIQYF	TGTGCCACCAGCAGAGGACAGTTCGTCGAAAACATTCAGTACTTC
11	TRBV6-5	TRBJ1-1	NA	NA	CASKFNTEAFF	TGTGCCAGCAAGTTTAACACTGAAGCTTTCTTT
15	TRBV7-9	TRBJ2-2	NA	NA	CASSSRVGNTGELFF	TGTGCCAGCAGCTCCAGGGTGGGGAACACCGGGGAGCTGTTTTTT
14	TRBV5-4	TRBJ2-5	NA	NA	CASSIDRPQETQYF	TGTGCCAGCAGCATAGACAGGCCCCAAGAGACCCAGTACTTC
15	TRBV5-1	TRBJ2-5	NA	NA	CASSSGTPFGETQYF	TGCGCCAGCAGCTCCGGGACTCCCTTCGGGGAGACCCAGTACTTC
16	TRBV20-1	TRBJ2-1	once	NA	CSARGLWSETYNEQFF	TGCAGTGCTAGAGGCTTGTGGAGCGAAACTTACAATGAGCAGTTCTTC
14	TRBV27	TRBJ2-4	NA	TRBD2	CASSSDSGRNIQYF	TGTGCCAGCAGTTCGGATAGCGGGAGAAACATTCAGTACTTC
12	TRBV30	TRBJ1-1	NA	NA	CAWSGISPEAFF	TGTGCCTGGAGCGGGATAAGTCCTGAAGCTTTCTTT
13	TRBV6-5	TRBJ2-7	NA	NA	CASSGRVPYEQYF	TGTGCCAGCAGCGGGCGGGTTCCCTACGAGCAGTACTTC
15	TRBV5-1	TRBJ2-5	NA	NA	CASSANQGMGETQYF	TGCGCCAGCAGCGCAAACCAGGGGATGGGGGAGACCCAGTACTTC
14	TRBV5-6	TRBJ1-1	NA	NA	CASSGYGVGTEAFF	TGTGCCAGCAGCGGGTACGGGGTAGGGACTGAAGCTTTCTTT
14	TRBV3-1	TRBJ2-1	NA	NA	CASSPTWGDNEQFF	TGTGCCAGCAGCCCCACGTGGGGAGACAATGAGCAGTTCTTC
15	TRBV3-1	TRBJ1-1	NA	NA	CASSQGQQMNTEAFF	TGTGCCAGCAGCCAAGGACAGCAGATGAACACTGAAGCTTTCTTT
14	TRBV12-3/TRBV12-4	TRBJ1-2	NA	NA	CASSFSGSGYGYTF	TGTGCCAGCAGTTTCTCCGGGTCCGGCTATGGCTACACCTTC
14	TRBV6-5	TRBJ2-5	NA	TRBD1	CASSGTGKRETQYF	TGTGCCAGCAGTGGGACAGGGAAGCGAGAGACCCAGTACTTC
15	TRBV20-1	TRBJ2-5	NA	TRBD2	CSASALAGGGETQYF	TGCAGTGCTAGCGCGCTAGCGGGAGGGGGGGAGACCCAGTACTTC
13	TRBV2	TRBJ2-7	NA	TRBD2	CASRREGSYEQYF	TGTGCCAGCAGGCGGGAGGGTTCCTACGAGCAGTACTTC
13	TRBV30	TRBJ2-1	once	NA	CAWSVRRDNEQFF	TGTGCCTGGAGTGTAAGGAGGGATAATGAGCAGTTCTTC
17	TRBV24-1	TRBJ1-2	NA	NA	CATSDPGQTKPNYGYTF	TGTGCCACCAGTGACCCGGGACAAACGAAGCCTAACTATGGCTACACCTTC
14	TRBV11-1	TRBJ2-3	NA	TRBD2	CASSLKRESDTQYF	TGTGCCAGCAGCTTGAAGCGGGAGTCGGATACGCAGTATTTT
15	TRBV9	TRBJ2-5	NA	TRBD1	CASSVDLGTGLTQYF	TGTGCCAGCAGCGTCGATCTCGGGACAGGGCTGACCCAGTACTTC
11	TRBV7-9	TRBJ2-7	NA	NA	CASSFYYEQYF	TGTGCCAGCAGCTTCTACTACGAGCAGTACTTC
13	TRBV29-1	TRBJ2-5	NA	NA	CSASLSDRETQYF	TGCAGCGCCAGCCTTAGTGACCGAGAGACCCAGTACTTC
13	TRBV20-1	TRBJ1-1	NA	NA	CSARDRGYSEAFF	TGCAGTGCTAGAGATCGGGGTTACAGTGAAGCTTTCTTT
17	TRBV20-1	TRBJ2-1	NA	NA	CSARDPSGGDSYNEQFF	TGCAGTGCTAGAGATCCGTCCGGGGGAGACTCCTACAATGAGCAGTTCTTC
12	TRBV7-9	TRBJ2-5	NA	NA	CASSTGTETQYF	TGTGCCAGCAGCACCGGCACAGAGACCCAGTACTTC
14	TRBV20-1	TRBJ1-2	NA	NA	CSALDTVATYGYTF	TGCAGTGCTTTGGACACCGTCGCCACATATGGCTACACCTTC
13	TRBV20-1	TRBJ2-2	NA	NA	CSARVRSTGELFF	TGCAGTGCTAGGGTGCGGAGCACCGGGGAGCTGTTTTTT